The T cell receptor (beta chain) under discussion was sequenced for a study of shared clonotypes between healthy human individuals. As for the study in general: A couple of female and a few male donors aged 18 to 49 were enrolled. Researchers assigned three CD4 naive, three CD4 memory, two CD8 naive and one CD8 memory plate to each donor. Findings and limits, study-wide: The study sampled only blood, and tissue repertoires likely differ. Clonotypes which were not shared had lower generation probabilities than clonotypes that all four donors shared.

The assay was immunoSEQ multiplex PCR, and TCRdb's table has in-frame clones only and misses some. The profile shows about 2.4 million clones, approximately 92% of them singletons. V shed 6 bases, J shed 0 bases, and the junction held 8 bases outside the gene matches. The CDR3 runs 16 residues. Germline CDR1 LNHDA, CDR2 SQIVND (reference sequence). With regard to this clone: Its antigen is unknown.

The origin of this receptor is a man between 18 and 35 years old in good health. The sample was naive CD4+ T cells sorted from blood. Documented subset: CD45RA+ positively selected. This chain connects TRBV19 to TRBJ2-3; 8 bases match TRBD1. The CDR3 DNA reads TGTGCCAGTAGCCCGGGACAGGTCCCTAGCACAGATACGCAGTATTTT. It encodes CASSPGQVPSTDTQYF. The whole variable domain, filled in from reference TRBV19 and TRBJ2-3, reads DGGITQSPKYLFRKEGQNVTLSCEQNLNHDAMYWYRQDPGQGLRLIYYSQIVNDFQKGDIAEGYSVSREKKESFPLTVTSAQKNPTAFYLCASSPGQVPSTDTQYFGPGTRLTVL.